These 22 T cell receptor beta chains originate from one sample sequenced in a study of T cell responses to AZD1222 COVID-19 vaccine (dated by TCRdb to the early 2020s). The sample's time point label, decoded: baseline before first vaccination. Library method: the immunoSEQ multiplex PCR assay. TCRdb took this table from immuneACCESS and kept in-frame rearrangements with V and J called. Such tables lack part of the clones; where checked against another copy, unresolved V genes explain under half of the gap, and the rest is unexplained. The sample records some 130,000 clones, 85% to 95% of which are singletons. The ten top clones hold 1.6% of the sample. Sequenced material: peripheral blood, taken on day 0 of AZD1222 vaccination. The receptor set was obtained from an adult in good health.

The V and J genes are TRBV24-1 and TRBJ2-2; D might be TRBD1 or TRBD2, each matching 6 bases. Per germline, CDR1 KGHDR and CDR2 SFDVKD. The CDR3 extends over 17 amino acids. V dropped 4 bases and J dropped 1 base, with 15 bases sitting between them. CDR3 in DNA: TGTGCCACCAGTGACTACAGGGAGGTTAGGAACACCGGGGAGCTGTTTTTT. It encodes CATSDYREVRNTGELFF.

The chain uses TRBV15 and TRBJ2-7, with D perhaps assigned TRBD1 or TRBD2 (5 bases each). Trimming shortened V by 0 bases and J by 9 bases, and 15 bases separated the two germline ends. Germline V gives CDR1 LNHNV, CDR2 YYDKDF (reference sequence). This CDR3 comprises 14 residues. Written as DNA, the CDR3 is TGTGCCACCAGCAGAGAGGGGCACCCAGAGGGGCAGTACTTC. This translates into CATSREGHPEGQYF. Variable domain in full (rest from reference TRBV15 and TRBJ2-7): DAMVIQNPRYQVTQFGKPVTLSCSQTLNHNVMYWYQQKSSQAPKLLFHYYDKDFNNEADTPDNFQSRRPNTSFCFLDIRSPGLGDTAMYLCATSREGHPEGQYFGPGTRLTVT.

The chain couples TRBV28 to TRBJ1-3, with D perhaps TRBD1 (6 bases). The CDR3 loop spans 16 amino acids. Germline-derived CDR1 and CDR2 are MDHEN and SYDVKM. Trimming shortened V by 7 bases and J by 0 bases, and 16 bases separated the two germline ends. This CDR3 is CASTLGGNGSGNTIYF. The CDR3 coding sequence is TGTGCCAGCACCCTAGGGGGGAATGGCTCTGGAAACACCATATATTTT.

Here the CDR3 DNA reads TGTGCCAGTAGTATCACGCAGGGGGGGACCAAAGCTTTCTTT. This encodes CASSITQGGTKAFF. This chain links TRBV19 with TRBJ1-1; 7 bases align to TRBD1. Trimming removed 3 bases from V and 9 bases from J; junction bases left unmatched: 10. The CDR3 spans 14 residues. The germline V gene has CDR1 LNHDA and CDR2 SQIVND (reference sequence).

The V and J genes are TRBV24-1 and TRBJ1-2; 12 bases match TRBD1. Germline values: CDR1 KGHDR, CDR2 SFDVKD. After removal of 2 bases from V and 7 bases from J, the junction contained 7 bases not matched to a gene. The CDR3 totals 16 residues. The CDR3 DNA is TGTGCCACCAGTGATTCGGGGACAGGGGGCGCTTCTGGCTACACCTTC. Translating it yields CATSDSGTGGASGYTF.

The chain joins TRBV25-1 to TRBJ1-1; D unresolved. Per germline, CDR1 MGHDK and CDR2 SYGVNS. CDR3 length: 13 residues. V dropped 6 bases and J dropped 5 bases, with 13 bases sitting between them. CDR3: CASRPLGVTEAFF. CDR3 sequence (DNA): TGTGCCAGCAGGCCTCTCGGAGTAACTGAAGCTTTCTTT.

The CDR3 sequence: CASSFNGRRGNTIYF. In nucleotides, the CDR3 is TGTGCCAGCAGTTTCAACGGCAGGAGGGGAAACACCATATATTTT. This rearrangement joins TRBV27 to TRBJ1-3; D is uncertain. V lost 3 bases and J lost 4, with 13 bases in between. The CDR3 sequence is 15 residues long. The germline V gene has CDR1 MNHEY and CDR2 SMNVEV (reference sequence).

This rearrangement joins TRBV5-6 to TRBJ2-7; D is uncertain. The length of the CDR3 is 13 residues. Germline loops: CDR1 SGHDT, CDR2 YYEEEE. V lost 0 bases and J 5 bases, leaving 9 bases between the germline ends. As DNA, the CDR3 is TGTGCCAGCAGCTTGGCGGCAGCCAACGAGCAGTACTTC. It yields the protein CASSLAAANEQYF.

The V call is TRBV2, the J call TRBJ2-7; 7 positions match TRBD2. The length of the CDR3 is 16 residues. Germline CDR1 is SNHLY and CDR2 is FYNNEI. V shed 8 bases and J 0 bases; nucleotides not matched to a gene: 13. CDR3 loop: CASGPGGWVNSYEQYF. Here the CDR3 DNA reads TGTGCCAGCGGTCCCGGGGGGTGGGTAAACTCCTACGAGCAGTACTTC.

The chain has TRBV19 and TRBJ1-5; D uncertain. The germline V and J ends were trimmed by 3 bases and 2 bases, with 8 bases remaining between them. The CDR3 loop spans 14 amino acids. The germline CDR1 and CDR2 sequences are LNHDA and SQIVND (reference sequence). The CDR3, as DNA: TGTGCCAGTAGTATCGGTTGGGGCAATCAGCCCCAGCATTTT. This translates into CASSIGWGNQPQHF.

The chain uses TRBV16 and TRBJ2-7; 15 bases match TRBD2. Germline CDR1 is KGHSY and CDR2 is FQNENV. Unmatched junction bases numbered 2, after V lost 0 bases and J lost 2 bases. The CDR3 contains 17 residues. The CDR3 sequence is CASSQSGLAGGTYEQYF. CDR3 DNA: TGTGCCAGCAGCCAATCGGGACTAGCGGGGGGAACCTACGAGCAGTACTTC.

Here the CDR3 reads CASYPIGDIQGHIDEAFF. DNA of the CDR3: TGTGCCAGCTATCCTATCGGGGACATACAGGGCCACATAGATGAAGCTTTCTTT. The chain uses TRBV28 and TRBJ1-1; D is perhaps TRBD1 (6 bases). The CDR3 loop spans 18 amino acids. Germline assignment: CDR1 MDHEN and CDR2 SYDVKM. V was pared by 8 bases and J by 7 bases, with 32 bases between.

The rearrangement uses TRBV9 and TRBJ2-7, with D possibly TRBD1 on 6 matching bases. Trimming cost V 1 base and J 7 bases, with 15 bases left between them. Germline assignment: CDR1 SGDLS and CDR2 YYNGEE. CDR3 length: 14 residues. The CDR3 loop is CASSVSGAQGEQYF. In nucleotides, the CDR3 is TGTGCCAGCAGCGTAAGTGGGGCCCAGGGGGAGCAGTACTTC. The whole variable domain, remainder taken from reference TRBV9 and TRBJ2-7, is DSGVTQTPKHLITATGQRVTLRCSPRSGDLSVYWYQQSLDQGLQFLIQYYNGEERAKGNILERFSAQQFPDLHSELNLSSLELGDSALYFCASSVSGAQGEQYFGPGTRLTVT.

The genes are TRBV27 and TRBJ2-7, with 8 bases matching TRBD2. CDR1 is MNHEY, CDR2 SMNVEV, per germline (reference sequence). This CDR3 spans 16 amino acids. The V segment lost 0 bases and the J segment 2 bases; nucleotides outside the gene matches: 6. The CDR3 nucleotides read TGTGCCAGCAGTTTATCCCAGCGGGGGTCGGCCTACGAGCAGTACTTC. Its protein is CASSLSQRGSAYEQYF.

The V gene is TRBV30, the J gene TRBJ2-4; D unresolved. Trimming took 3 bases from V and 5 from J, leaving 5 bases between them. This CDR3 spans 11 amino acids. Germline V gene data show CDR1 as GTSNPN and CDR2 as SVGIG (reference sequence). The CDR3 is CAWSAENIQYF. CDR3 in DNA: TGTGCCTGGAGCGCGGAAAACATTCAGTACTTC.

The chain combines TRBV11-3 with TRBJ2-2; D possibly corresponds to TRBD1 (5 bases). The germline V and J ends were trimmed by 5 bases and 4 bases, with 20 bases remaining between them. CDR1 is SGHNT, CDR2 YENEEA, per germline. This CDR3 has 17 residues. CDR3 coding DNA: TGTGCCAGCAGCCTTCGAATGGGGCCCTTTCTCACCGGGGAGCTGTTTTTT. Its protein product is CASSLRMGPFLTGELFF.

The chain is built from TRBV7-2 and TRBJ2-3, with 11 bases matching TRBD2. Losses at the gene ends were 5 bases for V and 2 bases for J; bases not matched to a gene: 6. CDR3 length: 16 residues. The germline CDR1 and CDR2 sequences are SGHTA and FQGNSA. This CDR3 is CASSPYSGGVTDTQYF. The CDR3 DNA is TGTGCCAGCAGCCCCTATAGCGGGGGGGTCACAGATACGCAGTATTTT.

The chain joins TRBV7-8 to TRBJ1-5; D not resolved. The V gene's germline CDR1 is SGHVS and CDR2 FQNEAQ. V lost 6 bases to trimming and J lost 0 bases, with 9 bases between them. CDR3 length: 14 amino acids. CDR3 loop: CASSYTDSNQPQHF. DNA for the CDR3: TGTGCCAGCAGTTACACGGATAGCAATCAGCCCCAGCATTTT.

This chain connects TRBV19 to TRBJ1-1; D is unresolved. This CDR3 spans 14 amino acids. Germline V gene sequence: CDR1 LNHDA, CDR2 SQIVND (reference sequence). Deletions cut 3 bases from V and 4 bases from J, with 12 bases between. The CDR3 DNA sequence: TGTGCCAGTAGTATTTTTTGGGGAGGCACTGAAGCTTTCTTT. This encodes CASSIFWGGTEAFF.

The chain couples TRBV19 to TRBJ1-1; D unresolved. Germline CDR1 and CDR2: LNHDA and SQIVND (reference sequence). Trimming took 8 bases from V and 0 from J, leaving 7 bases between them. The CDR3 loop spans 12 amino acids. The CDR3 protein is CASSPMNTEAFF. The CDR3 bases are TGTGCCAGTTCCCCTATGAACACTGAAGCTTTCTTT.

The CDR3 reads CASSSGQGRNTEAFF. CDR3 sequence (DNA): TGTGCCAGCAGTTCTGGACAGGGAAGGAACACTGAAGCTTTCTTT. The chain employs TRBV6-5 and TRBJ1-1; TRBD1 agrees at 8 bases. The CDR3 has 15 amino acids. V lost 4 bases, J lost 1 base, and 5 bases stayed unmatched. CDR1 and CDR2 from the germline V gene are MNHEY and SVGAGI.

The V and J genes are TRBV6-5 and TRBJ1-2; D is uncertain. Per the germline V gene, CDR1 is MNHEY and CDR2 is SVGAGI. CDR3 length equals 14 residues. Trimming removed 6 bases at V and 3 bases at J, with 14 bases between. CDR3 sequence: CASSPEVRYYGYTF. CDR3 coding DNA: TGTGCCAGCAGCCCCGAAGTGCGTTACTATGGCTACACCTTC.